This T cell receptor beta chain was profiled in a study of early T cells in non-severe SARS-CoV-2 infection. V lost 4 bases and J lost 7, with 13 bases in between. CDR3 length: 12 residues. Germline V gene sequence: CDR1 GTSNPN, CDR2 SVGIG (reference sequence). From the 5' RACE reads, TCRdb called clonotypes with MiXCR, one entry per CDR3 protein. The table lists about 46,000 distinct CDR3 sequences, about 10% of them singletons. This clonotype was recorded many times. The genes are TRBV30 and TRBJ1-1, with D possibly matching TRBD1 (6 bases). This receptor was identified in an adult who was a healthcare worker with PCR-confirmed SARS-CoV-2 infection or an uninfected control (not recorded which). Sequences were obtained from whole blood. Written as DNA, the CDR3 is TGTGCCTGGATTAGGGGGGCCCGTGAAGCTTTCTTT. It encodes CAWIRGAREAFF.